This T cell receptor (beta chain) appears in the sequencing data of a study of OX40 agonist ivuxolimab in advanced cancers. About the full investigation: Ivuxolimab, which targeted the costimulatory receptor OX40 (CD134), was an agonistic, fully human IgG2 monoclonal antibody. In the dose-escalation cohort, around four fifths of patients were male, and the mean age was about 55 years, with a range of about 20 to 90. The monotherapy dose-escalation portion (N of about 57 patients) of the phase I ivuxolimab trial is reported in the paper. Intravenous ivuxolimab was administered to patients every 2 weeks at six dose levels: 0.01, 0.1, 0.3, 1.5, 3 and 10 mg/kg. Partial responses occurred in three dose-escalation patients: two with cutaneous melanoma and one with hepatocellular carcinoma. Of the roughly 52 dose-escalation patients, hepatocellular carcinoma was present in approximately 20, melanoma in some 15, renal cell carcinoma in 9 and head and neck cancer in 9. Patients were allowed to have had prior anti-PD-1, anti-PD-L1 or anti-CTLA-4 therapy, and 30% to 40% of the dose-escalation patients had been treated with checkpoint inhibitors. The purpose of peripheral TCRbeta sequencing was to test whether ivuxolimab changed TCR sequence diversity and led to clonal T-cell expansion. The paper's findings and limits, for the study overall: Antigen specificity was not determined for the clonally expanded peripheral T cells. After ivuxolimab, CD8+ T cells had more expanded clones than CD4+ T cells on average. Partial responders in the 0.1-3.0 mg/kg groups had among the lowest normalized peripheral clonal expansion, especially among CD8+ T cells. Clonal expansion of both CD4+ and CD8+ blood T cells was observed from baseline to week 6 at doses 0.1 to 3.0 mg/kg. Low levels of normalized T-cell clonal expansion were also seen in some patients who did not respond.

To sequence the TCRbeta CDR3 region, genomic DNA was isolated from the sorted cells. TCRbeta CDR3 regions were sequenced using the immunoSEQ Assay. TCRdb provides this immuneACCESS table in a form limited to in-frame rearrangements. Some clones are lacking; in checked studies, under half of them reflect an unresolved V gene, and why the rest are absent is not known. The sample records about 45,000 clones, roughly 92% of which are singletons. The top ten hold about 15% of the sample. This clone has a single count. Its antigen is unknown. It has no much larger one-base neighbor in the sample; base qualities were not kept. CDR1 is given as MNHEY and CDR2 as SVGAGI, both from the germline V gene. The CDR3 goes from the cysteine to the phenylalanine over 13 residues. Here the CDR3 DNA is all that survives: 39 bases in frame from base 1. The V end loses 4 bases and the J end loses 2 bases, and a stretch of 9 bases separates them.

Patients with a history of autoimmune disease or receiving systemic immunosuppression were excluded from the trial. Peripheral blood for TCR sequencing was drawn from every dose cohort at baseline, at cycle 4 day 1 and at cycle 7 day 1. Samples were obtained from an open-label, multicenter, first-in-human phase I dose-escalation trial of ivuxolimab. Adults with locally advanced or metastatic melanoma, renal cell, hepatocellular, or head and neck squamous cell carcinoma were enrolled in the trial. Before TCR sequencing, CD4+ T cells and CD8+ T cells from peripheral blood were sorted into separate populations.

The chain links TRBV6-5 with TRBJ2-7; a weak D assignment points to TRBD1 (6 bases agree). The TCR sequence derives from an adult with an advanced solid tumor such as melanoma, head and neck, liver or kidney cancer. Sequenced here: CD4+ or CD8+ T cells sorted from blood, sampled in a trial of the OX40 agonist ivuxolimab. The CDR3 protein sequence reads: CASSFSGAYEQYF. The base sequence is TGTGCCAGCAGTTTCTCAGGGGCCTACGAGCAGTACTTC.